This T cell receptor (beta chain) was sequenced in a study of blood T cell repertoires in COVID-19. Study at large: Both acute and convalescent COVID-19 samples were obtained from the United States, Italy and Spain. Nucleic acid was either cDNA or gDNA, and it came from T cells, B-cell-depleted T cells, or PBMCs.

Germline trimming cut 6 bases from V and 3 bases from J; bases unmatched to any gene: 1. The CDR3 totals 12 residues. CDR1 is SNHLY and CDR2 is FYNNEI in the germline V gene. The Seattle site enrolled patients during active infection and followed them longitudinally. Original methodology: Reference gene primer amplification gave nucleated cell count estimates. The repertoire was sequenced with immunoSEQ multiplex PCR; TCRdb's copy has only in-frame clones and lacks some. V, J and clone size are those of that table, while D and trimming were read from the DNA. The profile shows fewer than 250,000 clones, over 90% of them singletons.

This TCR was sampled from a man under 40 with COVID-19, enrolled during active disease. Sequenced: peripheral blood. The chain joins TRBV2 to TRBJ1-1; 7 bases agree with TRBD1. CDR3 DNA: TGTGCCAGCAGGGACAGGTACACTGAAGCTTTCTTT. Protein: CASRDRYTEAFF.